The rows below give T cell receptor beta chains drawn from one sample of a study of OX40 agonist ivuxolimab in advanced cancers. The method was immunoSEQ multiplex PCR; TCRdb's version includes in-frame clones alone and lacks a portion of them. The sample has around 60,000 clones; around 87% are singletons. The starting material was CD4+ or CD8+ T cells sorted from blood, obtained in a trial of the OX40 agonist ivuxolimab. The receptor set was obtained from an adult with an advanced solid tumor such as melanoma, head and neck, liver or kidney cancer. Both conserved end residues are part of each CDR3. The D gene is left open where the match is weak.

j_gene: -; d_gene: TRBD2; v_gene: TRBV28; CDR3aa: CASSSTSGAPYEQYF
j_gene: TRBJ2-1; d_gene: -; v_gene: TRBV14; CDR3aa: CASSQVRRSSSYNEQFF
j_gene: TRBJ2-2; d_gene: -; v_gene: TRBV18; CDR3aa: CASSPKGVERSTGELFF
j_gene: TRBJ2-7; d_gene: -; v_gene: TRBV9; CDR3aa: CASSPLSTSYEQYF
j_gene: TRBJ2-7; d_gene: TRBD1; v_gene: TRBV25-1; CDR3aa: CASSSGQGIGHEQYF
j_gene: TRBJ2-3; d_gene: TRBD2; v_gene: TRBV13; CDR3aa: CASSPSGTSHTDTQYF
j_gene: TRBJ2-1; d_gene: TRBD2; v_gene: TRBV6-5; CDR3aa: CASRLKLAGVSEQFF
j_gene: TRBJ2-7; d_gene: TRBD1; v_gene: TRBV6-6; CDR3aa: CASSTITGAVQYF
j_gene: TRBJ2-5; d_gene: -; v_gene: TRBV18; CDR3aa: CASSPSQGETQYF
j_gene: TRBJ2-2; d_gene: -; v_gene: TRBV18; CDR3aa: CASSPTRAGTGELFF
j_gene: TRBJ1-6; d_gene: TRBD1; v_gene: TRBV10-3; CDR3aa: CAIRPRQGDNSPLHF
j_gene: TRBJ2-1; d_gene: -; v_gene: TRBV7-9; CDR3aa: CASSLYLEGEQFF
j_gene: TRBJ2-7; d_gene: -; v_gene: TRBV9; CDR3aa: CASSSAPHSYEQYF
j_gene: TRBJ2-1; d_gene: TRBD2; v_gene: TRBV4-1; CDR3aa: CASSDGTSGPYNEQFF
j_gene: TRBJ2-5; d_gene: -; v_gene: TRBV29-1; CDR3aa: CSVELQETQYF
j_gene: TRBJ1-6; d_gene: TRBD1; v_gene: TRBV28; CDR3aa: CASSTGQYNSPLHF
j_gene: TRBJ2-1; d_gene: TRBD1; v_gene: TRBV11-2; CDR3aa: CASSSDRGNEQFF
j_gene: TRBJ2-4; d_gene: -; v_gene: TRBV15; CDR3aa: CATSSRRGPNIQYF
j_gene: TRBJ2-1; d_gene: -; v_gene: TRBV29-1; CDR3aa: CSVEAGSAVGYNEQFF
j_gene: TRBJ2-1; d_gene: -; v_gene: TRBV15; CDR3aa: CATGSPGRLYEQFF
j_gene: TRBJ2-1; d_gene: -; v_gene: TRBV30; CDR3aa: CAWNLGTYNEQFF
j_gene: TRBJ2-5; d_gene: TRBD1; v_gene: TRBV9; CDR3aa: CASSVGGGRGTQYF
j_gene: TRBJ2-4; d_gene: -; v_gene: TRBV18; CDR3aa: CASSPLPTNKPLAKNIQYF
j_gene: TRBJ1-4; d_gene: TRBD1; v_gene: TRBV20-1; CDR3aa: CNITGAEKLFF
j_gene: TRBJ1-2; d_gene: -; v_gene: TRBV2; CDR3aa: CASTREVGNYGYTF
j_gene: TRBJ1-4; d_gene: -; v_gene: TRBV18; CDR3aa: CASSPLGSAGAGEKLFF
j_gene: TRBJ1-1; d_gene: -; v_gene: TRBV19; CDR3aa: CASSIEANLEEIYYTEAFF
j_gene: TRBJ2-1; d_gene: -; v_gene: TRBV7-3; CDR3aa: CASSLTSMNEQFF
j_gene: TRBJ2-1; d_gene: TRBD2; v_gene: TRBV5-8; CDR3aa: CASSLGTSGRASVEQFF
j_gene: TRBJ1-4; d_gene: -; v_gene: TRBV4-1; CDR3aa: CASSLLGKGNRREKLFF
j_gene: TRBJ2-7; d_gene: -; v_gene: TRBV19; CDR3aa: CASSTKQGTGYEQYF
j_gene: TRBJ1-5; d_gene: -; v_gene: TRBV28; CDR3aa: CASSLELGKGNQPQHF
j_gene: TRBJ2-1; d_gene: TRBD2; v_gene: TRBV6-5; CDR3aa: CASSLAGSSYNEQFF
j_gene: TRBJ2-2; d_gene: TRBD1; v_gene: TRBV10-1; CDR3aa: CASSESRDRGRHGELFF
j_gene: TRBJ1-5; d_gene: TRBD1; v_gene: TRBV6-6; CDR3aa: CASSKNTGGRNQPQHF
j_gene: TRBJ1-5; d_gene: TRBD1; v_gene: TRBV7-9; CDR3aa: CASSLTNPTGVGQPQHF